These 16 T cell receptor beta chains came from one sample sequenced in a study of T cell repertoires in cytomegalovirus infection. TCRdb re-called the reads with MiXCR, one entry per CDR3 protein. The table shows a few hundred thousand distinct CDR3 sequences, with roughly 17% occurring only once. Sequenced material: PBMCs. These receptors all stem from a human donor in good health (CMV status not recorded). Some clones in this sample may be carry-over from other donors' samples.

For the CDR3, the DNA is TGTGCCTACAGGGGGGCAATAGGGGAGCAGTTCTTC. Residues: CAYRGAIGEQFF. The chain has TRBV6-8 and TRBJ2-1; 8 nucleotides line up with TRBD1. Germline trimming cut 11 bases from V and 10 bases from J; bases unmatched to any gene: 10. The germline CDR1 and CDR2 sequences are MNHGY and SAAAGT. The CDR3 has 12 residues.

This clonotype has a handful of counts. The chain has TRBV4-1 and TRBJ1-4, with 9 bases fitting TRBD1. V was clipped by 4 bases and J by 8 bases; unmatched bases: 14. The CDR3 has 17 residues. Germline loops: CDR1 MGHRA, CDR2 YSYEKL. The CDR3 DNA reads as TGCGCCAGCAGCCCACCCGGGACAGGGTATGGAAACGAAAAACTGTTTTTT. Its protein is CASSPPGTGYGNEKLFF.

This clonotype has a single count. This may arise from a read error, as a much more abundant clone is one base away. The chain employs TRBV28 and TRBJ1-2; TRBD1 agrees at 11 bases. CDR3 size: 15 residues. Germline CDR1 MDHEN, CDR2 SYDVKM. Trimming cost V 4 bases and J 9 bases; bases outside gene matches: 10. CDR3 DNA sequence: TGTGCCAGCAGTTCGGGCGGGACAGGGGGGCATAGCTACACCTTC. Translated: CASSSGGTGGHSYTF.

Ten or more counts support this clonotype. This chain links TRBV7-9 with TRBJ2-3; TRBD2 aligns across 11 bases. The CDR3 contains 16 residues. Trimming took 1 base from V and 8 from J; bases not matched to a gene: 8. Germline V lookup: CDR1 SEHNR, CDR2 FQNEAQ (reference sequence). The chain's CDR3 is CASSLGALAGGATQYF. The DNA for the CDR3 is TGTGCCAGCAGCTTAGGGGCCCTAGCGGGGGGCGCTACGCAGTATTTT.

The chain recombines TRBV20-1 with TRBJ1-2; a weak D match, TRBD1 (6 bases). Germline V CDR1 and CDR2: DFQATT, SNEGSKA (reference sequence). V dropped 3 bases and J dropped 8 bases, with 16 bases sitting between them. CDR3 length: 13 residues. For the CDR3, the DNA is TGCAGTGCTAGTAGAGACAGGAGTCGCGGCTACACCTTC. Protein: CSASRDRSRGYTF.

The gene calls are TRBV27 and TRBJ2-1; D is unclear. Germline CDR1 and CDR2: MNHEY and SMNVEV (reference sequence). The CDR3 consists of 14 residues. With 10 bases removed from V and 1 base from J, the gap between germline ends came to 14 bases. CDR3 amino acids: CATSGSSSYNEQFF. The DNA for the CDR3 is TGTGCCACATCAGGTTCAAGTTCCTACAATGAGCAGTTCTTC.

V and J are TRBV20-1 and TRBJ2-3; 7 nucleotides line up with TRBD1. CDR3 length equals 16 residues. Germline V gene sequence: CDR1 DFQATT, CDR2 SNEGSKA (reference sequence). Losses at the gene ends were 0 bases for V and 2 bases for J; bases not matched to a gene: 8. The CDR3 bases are TGCAGTGCTAGAGAAAGGGGGCGACTAACCACAGATACGCAGTATTTT. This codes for CSARERGRLTTDTQYF.

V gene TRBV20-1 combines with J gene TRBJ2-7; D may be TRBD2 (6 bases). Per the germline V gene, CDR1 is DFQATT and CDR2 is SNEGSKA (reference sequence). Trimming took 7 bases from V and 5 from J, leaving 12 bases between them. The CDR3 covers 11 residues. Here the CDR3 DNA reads TGCAGTGGGGAGGATAACGACGAGCAGTACTTC. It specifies CSGEDNDEQYF.

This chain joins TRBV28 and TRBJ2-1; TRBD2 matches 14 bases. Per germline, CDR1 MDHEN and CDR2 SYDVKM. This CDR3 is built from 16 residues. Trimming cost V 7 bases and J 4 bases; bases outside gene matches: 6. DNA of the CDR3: TGTGCCAGCACCGGGACTAGCGGGAGATATTACAATGAGCAGTTCTTC. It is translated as CASTGTSGRYYNEQFF.

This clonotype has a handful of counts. CDR3 DNA: TGTGCCAGCAGCCCGAGTGGGGATCCCCTCTATGGCTACACCTTC. Residues: CASSPSGDPLYGYTF. The V gene is TRBV28, the J gene TRBJ1-2; D gene ambiguous. Germline loops: CDR1 MDHEN, CDR2 SYDVKM. This CDR3 has 15 amino acids. V shed 6 bases and J shed 4 bases, with 18 bases lying between them.

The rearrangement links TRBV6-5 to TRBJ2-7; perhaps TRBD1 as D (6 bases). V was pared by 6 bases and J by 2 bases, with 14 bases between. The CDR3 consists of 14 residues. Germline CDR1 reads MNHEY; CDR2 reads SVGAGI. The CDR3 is CASRMDSQTYEQYF. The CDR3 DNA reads TGTGCCAGCAGGATGGACAGCCAAACCTACGAGCAGTACTTC.

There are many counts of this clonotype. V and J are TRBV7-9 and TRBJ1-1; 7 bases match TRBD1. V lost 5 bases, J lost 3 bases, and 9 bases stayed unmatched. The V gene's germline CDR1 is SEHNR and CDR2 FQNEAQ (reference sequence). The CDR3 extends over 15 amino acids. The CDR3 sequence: CASSPMTGTYTEAFF. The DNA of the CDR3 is TGTGCCAGCAGCCCGATGACAGGGACGTACACTGAAGCTTTCTTT.

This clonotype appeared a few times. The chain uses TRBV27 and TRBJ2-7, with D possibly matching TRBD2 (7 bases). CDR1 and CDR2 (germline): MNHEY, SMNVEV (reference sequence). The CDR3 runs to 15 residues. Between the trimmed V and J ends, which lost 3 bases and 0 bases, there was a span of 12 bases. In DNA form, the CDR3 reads TGTGCCAGCAGTTTTTCTCGGGGGGCCTCCTACGAGCAGTACTTC. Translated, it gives CASSFSRGASYEQYF.

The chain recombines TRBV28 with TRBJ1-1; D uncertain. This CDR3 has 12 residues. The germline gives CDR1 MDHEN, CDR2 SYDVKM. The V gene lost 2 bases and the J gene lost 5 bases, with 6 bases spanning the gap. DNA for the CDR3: TGTGCCAGCAGTTTAACAGCTACTGAAGCTTTCTTT. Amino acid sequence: CASSLTATEAFF.

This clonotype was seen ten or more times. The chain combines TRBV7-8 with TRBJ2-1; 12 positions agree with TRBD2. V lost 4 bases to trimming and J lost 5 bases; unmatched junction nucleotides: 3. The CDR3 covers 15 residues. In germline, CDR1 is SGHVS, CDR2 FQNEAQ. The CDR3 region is CASSSRLAGDNEQFF. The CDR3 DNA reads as TGTGCCAGCAGCTCTAGACTAGCGGGGGACAATGAGCAGTTCTTC.

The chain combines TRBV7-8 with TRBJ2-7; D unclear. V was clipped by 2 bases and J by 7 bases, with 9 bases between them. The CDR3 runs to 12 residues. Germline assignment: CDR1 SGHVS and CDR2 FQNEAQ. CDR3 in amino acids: CASSLYSEEQYF. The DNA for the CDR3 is TGTGCCAGCAGCTTATACTCTGAAGAGCAGTACTTC.